This T cell receptor beta chain was sequenced for a study of cytomegalovirus exposure and HLA in healthy donors. Study observations and caveats: TCR beta sequences reportedly predicted the HLA-A and HLA-B alleles of most subjects accurately.

A word on this clone: What it binds is not known.

The germline gives CDR1 WNHNN, CDR2 SYGVQD (reference sequence). Trimming cost V 0 bases and J 6 bases; bases outside gene matches: 9. The CDR3 has 18 residues. PCR was performed using 60 Vbeta and 13 Jbeta primers. Assay: immunoSEQ multiplex PCR; the TCRdb copy retains only in-frame clones and omits some. The sample carries roughly 93,000 clones, roughly four fifths recorded once. The chain recombines TRBV10-1 with TRBJ1-6; TRBD1 agrees at 9 bases. The specimen was PBMCs. The TCR comes from a human donor in good health. CDR3 coding DNA: TGCGCCAGCAGTGAGTCGGGGGACAGGGCCTCTTCTAATTCACCCCTCCACTTT. Translated, it gives CASSESGDRASSNSPLHF.